This TCR beta chain comes out of a study of blood T cell repertoires in COVID-19. Overall study context: Both acute and convalescent COVID-19 samples were obtained from the United States, Italy and Spain. T cells, B-cell-depleted T cells, or PBMCs supplied cDNA or gDNA.

As originally analysed: Quantification of nucleated cells was approximated via reference gene primer amplification. Sequenced by immunoSEQ multiplex PCR; TCRdb stores in-frame clones only, minus some. V, J and clone size are taken as reported in that table, and D and trimming were inferred from the DNA itself. The sample yields roughly 340,000 clones, about 90% seen once. It was during active infection that Seattle patients were enrolled and then longitudinally followed. This clone has a single count. Germline V gene data show CDR1 as SGHVS and CDR2 as FQNEAQ. The V and J ends lost 5 bases and 8 bases, in that order; junction bases with no gene match: 9. The CDR3 is made up of 16 amino acids.

The chain joins TRBV7-8 to TRBJ2-3; 14 bases line up with TRBD2. The clonotype originates from a woman in her twenties or thirties with COVID-19, enrolled during active disease. Input material: peripheral blood. CDR3 amino acids: CASSPDGTSGRGTQYF. DNA for the CDR3: TGTGCCAGCAGCCCGGACGGGACTAGCGGGAGAGGTACGCAGTATTTT.